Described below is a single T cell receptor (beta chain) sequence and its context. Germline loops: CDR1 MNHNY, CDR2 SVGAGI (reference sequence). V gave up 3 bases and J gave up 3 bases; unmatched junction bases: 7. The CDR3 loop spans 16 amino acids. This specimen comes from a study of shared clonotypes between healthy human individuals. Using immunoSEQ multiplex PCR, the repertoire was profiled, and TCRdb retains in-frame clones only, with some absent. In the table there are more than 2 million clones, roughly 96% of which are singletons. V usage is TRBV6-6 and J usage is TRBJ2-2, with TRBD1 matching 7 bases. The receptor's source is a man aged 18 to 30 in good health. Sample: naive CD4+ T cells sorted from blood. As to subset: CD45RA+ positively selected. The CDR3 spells CASSYWGQGDTGELFF. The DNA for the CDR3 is TGTGCCAGCAGTTATTGGGGGCAGGGGGACACCGGGGAGCTGTTTTTT.